These T cell receptor beta chains were read from a single sample in a study of response to subunit inactivated influenza vaccine. From the RT-PCR reads, TCRdb called clonotypes with MiXCR, one entry per CDR3 protein. Here the sample spans just over 300,000 distinct CDR3 sequences, approximately 20% being singletons. Source: PBMCs from blood, taken roughly 20 months after vaccination. These receptors were taken from a man between 45 and 75 years old who received an inactivated influenza vaccine. The CDR3 runs from the conserved cysteine through the conserved F or W. D genes are given only for firm matches. Only some rows state a clone size, as once, few, many or a class for expanded clones.

V gene	clone size	J gene	D gene	CDR3 protein	CDR3 DNA
TRBV29-1	.	TRBJ2-3	.	CSVGERPDTQYF	TGCAGCGTTGGGGAACGCCCAGATACGCAGTATTTT
TRBV29-1	.	TRBJ1-1	.	CSVALGGPNTEAFF	TGCAGCGTAGCCCTTGGGGGGCCGAACACTGAAGCTTTCTTT
TRBV29-1	few	TRBJ1-4	.	CSVLRREDEKLFF	TGCAGCGTTCTCCGCAGGGAAGATGAAAAACTGTTTTTT
TRBV6-2/TRBV6-3	many	TRBJ1-1	.	CASSLTQNTEAFF	TGTGCCAGCAGTTTGACCCAGAACACTGAAGCTTTCTTT
TRBV9	many	TRBJ1-1	.	CASSVGLGEATEAFF	TGTGCCAGCAGCGTAGGTTTGGGGGAAGCCACTGAAGCTTTCTTT
TRBV15	few	TRBJ1-1	.	CATSAGARTEAFF	TGTGCCACCAGCGCGGGGGCGCGCACTGAAGCTTTCTTT
TRBV12-3/TRBV12-4	few	TRBJ1-4	.	CASSSAATNEKLFF	TGTGCCAGCAGTTCTGCTGCAACTAATGAAAAACTGTTTTTT
TRBV20-1	few	TRBJ2-1	TRBD2	CSATSGTSGYNEQFF	TGCAGTGCTACGTCTGGGACTAGCGGTTACAATGAGCAGTTCTTC
TRBV20-1	few	TRBJ2-7	TRBD1	CSAPFRDRAYEQYF	TGCAGTGCTCCCTTCCGGGACAGGGCCTACGAGCAGTACTTC
TRBV6-2/TRBV6-3	few	TRBJ2-6	.	CASRQDSSGANVLTF	TGTGCCAGCAGACAAGACAGCTCTGGGGCCAACGTCCTGACTTTC
TRBV3-1	.	TRBJ1-1	.	CASSQDQGNTEAFF	TGTGCCAGCAGCCAAGATCAGGGGAACACTGAAGCTTTCTTT
TRBV15	.	TRBJ1-2	.	CATSRDRAGSNGYTF	TGTGCCACCAGCAGAGATAGGGCAGGTTCGAATGGCTACACCTTC
TRBV9	few	TRBJ1-4	.	CASSVWGETNEKLFF	TGTGCCAGCAGCGTCTGGGGGGAGACGAATGAAAAACTGTTTTTT
TRBV2	.	TRBJ2-1	TRBD1	CASSDPRGLYNEQFF	TGTGCCAGCAGTGATCCCAGGGGGCTGTACAATGAGCAGTTCTTC
TRBV20-1	few	TRBJ1-5	.	CSAKGQLDQPQHF	TGCAGTGCGAAAGGACAGCTAGATCAGCCCCAGCATTTT
TRBV9	.	TRBJ2-3	.	CASSGWDERDTQYF	TGTGCCAGCAGCGGATGGGACGAGAGAGATACGCAGTATTTT
TRBV5-1	many	TRBJ1-6	.	CASSLGQAYNSPLHF	TGCGCCAGCAGCTTGGGACAGGCCTATAATTCACCCCTCCACTTT
TRBV29-1	.	TRBJ2-2	TRBD2	CSVFGLAGRTGELFF	TGCAGCGTTTTCGGACTAGCGGGACGCACCGGGGAGCTGTTTTTT
TRBV4-3	many	TRBJ1-2	.	CASSQDWAGQDYGYTF	TGCGCCAGCAGCCAAGATTGGGCGGGTCAGGACTATGGCTACACCTTC
TRBV12-3/TRBV12-4	.	TRBJ2-3	.	CASSPGGAMGTQYF	TGTGCCAGCAGCCCCGGAGGGGCTATGGGCACGCAGTATTTT
TRBV11-2	few	TRBJ1-1	.	CASSVGFRTPTEAFF	TGTGCCAGCAGCGTTGGATTCAGGACCCCCACTGAAGCTTTCTTT
TRBV7-3	.	TRBJ2-1	TRBD1	CASSFGTGDYNEQFF	TGTGCCAGCAGCTTCGGGACAGGGGACTACAATGAGCAGTTCTTC
TRBV7-6	.	TRBJ2-2	TRBD2	CASSLWASGSTGELFF	TGTGCCAGCAGCTTATGGGCTAGCGGGAGCACCGGGGAGCTGTTTTTT
TRBV5-1	many	TRBJ2-2	.	CASSPSRGGSNTGELFF	TGCGCCAGCAGCCCCTCACGGGGAGGCTCTAACACCGGGGAGCTGTTTTTT
TRBV11-2	.	TRBJ2-3	.	CASSFTWGGGADTQYF	TGTGCCAGCAGCTTCACCTGGGGCGGGGGCGCAGATACGCAGTATTTT
TRBV11-2	.	TRBJ2-1	.	CASSLVPSYNEQFF	TGTGCCAGCAGCTTAGTCCCCTCATACAATGAGCAGTTCTTC
TRBV20-1	.	TRBJ1-5	.	CSARVTGAGAQPQHF	TGCAGTGCTAGAGTCACGGGGGCGGGGGCTCAGCCCCAGCATTTT
TRBV12-3/TRBV12-4	few	TRBJ1-3	.	CASKASSGNTIYF	TGTGCCAGCAAGGCGAGCTCTGGAAACACCATATATTTT
TRBV5-1	many	TRBJ1-1	.	CASSLVTDTEAFF	TGCGCCAGCAGCTTGGTGACAGACACTGAAGCTTTCTTT
TRBV14	many	TRBJ1-1	.	CASSKGPKAFF	TGTGCCAGCAGCAAGGGACCGAAAGCTTTCTTT
TRBV4-1	.	TRBJ1-1	.	CASSQDLGRVVSDTEAFF	TGCGCCAGCAGCCAAGATCTAGGCAGGGTGGTTAGTGACACTGAAGCTTTCTTT
TRBV25-1	many	TRBJ1-1	.	CASSSGTKAFF	TGTGCCAGCAGTTCAGGGACAAAAGCTTTCTTT
TRBV29-1	.	TRBJ1-5	.	CSVSGGTNQPQHF	TGCAGCGTGTCGGGAGGGACTAATCAGCCCCAGCATTTT
TRBV2	few	TRBJ1-1	.	CAASMDKNTEAFF	TGTGCCGCCAGTATGGACAAGAACACTGAAGCTTTCTTT
TRBV7-6	.	TRBJ2-5	.	CASRTESKTQYF	TGTGCCAGCAGGACAGAGTCGAAGACCCAGTACTTC
TRBV7-2	few	TRBJ1-3	TRBD1	CASSLASAGQGHGNTIYF	TGTGCCAGCAGCTTAGCATCCGCGGGACAGGGGCACGGAAACACCATATATTTT
TRBV15	.	TRBJ1-2	TRBD1	CATSRTGAQYGYTF	TGTGCCACCAGCAGAACAGGGGCCCAATATGGCTACACCTTC
TRBV10-3	few	TRBJ1-4	.	CAISDPGKIANEKLFF	TGTGCCATCAGTGACCCCGGGAAGATTGCTAATGAAAAACTGTTTTTT
TRBV9	.	TRBJ1-2	.	CASSTGGPGYTF	TGTGCCAGCAGCACAGGAGGTCCTGGCTACACCTTC
TRBV10-3	many	TRBJ1-1	.	CAISESDRRLMNTEAFF	TGTGCCATCAGTGAGTCTGACCGCCGACTAATGAACACTGAAGCTTTCTTT
TRBV7-9	.	TRBJ2-7	.	CASSLSQGGEQYF	TGTGCCAGCAGCTTAAGTCAGGGGGGCGAGCAGTACTTC
TRBV20-1	.	TRBJ2-3	TRBD2	CSVTSGNTDTQYF	TGCAGTGTGACTAGCGGGAACACAGATACGCAGTATTTT
TRBV11-2	.	TRBJ2-3	TRBD2	CASSSRLAGGYTDTQYF	TGTGCCAGCAGCTCACGACTAGCGGGGGGTTACACAGATACGCAGTATTTT
TRBV28	many	TRBJ1-5	.	CASSIGSNQPQHF	TGTGCCAGCAGTATCGGTAGCAATCAGCCCCAGCATTTT
TRBV19	once	TRBJ2-1	.	CASQAYNEQFF	TGTGCCAGCCAGGCGTACAATGAGCAGTTCTTC